This T cell receptor beta chain is from a study of cytomegalovirus exposure and HLA in healthy donors. The CDR3 has 14 residues. V was clipped by 0 bases and J by 8 bases, with 14 bases between them. Germline V lookup: CDR1 LGHNA, CDR2 YSLEER. Study conclusions and caveats: Data from an earlier analysis indicated that most TCR beta V segments were productive either about 90% or about 30% of the time.

This clone has only one observation. Its antigen is currently unknown. 60 Vbeta and 13 Jbeta primers were used in PCR. Data came from immunoSEQ multiplex PCR; TCRdb stores just in-frame clones and leaves some out. Found here are about 180,000 clones, about 82% of them singletons; the top ten hold approximately 2.1%. V usage is TRBV4-3 and J usage is TRBJ2-7; no clear D. Material for sequencing was PBMCs. This receptor was identified in a woman in her twenties or thirties in good health and CMV-seronegative. The CDR3 DNA reads TGCGCCAGCAGCCAAGATCTAGTCCTCCCCAAGCAGTACTTC. Its protein is CASSQDLVLPKQYF.